Listed below are T cell receptor beta chains from one sample, sequenced in a study of blood T cell repertoires in COVID-19. Assay used: immunoSEQ multiplex PCR; TCRdb lists only in-frame clones, some missing. Altogether over 250,000 clones are present, 70% to 90% being singletons, with the ten largest covering roughly 2%. The material sequenced was PBMCs or T cells enriched from blood (not recorded which). The receptor source for this set is a woman in her sixties in a cohort exposed to, infected with or recovered from COVID-19 (not recorded which). Each CDR3 is given with its conserved first and last residue. A D gene is named only where the DNA matches it firmly. For some rows the clone size is stated as once, few or many, or as a class when expanded; others skip it.

CDR3nt: TGTGCCAGCAGCCCCCGTCCCCGGCCCCAGCATTTT; CDR3aa: CASSPRPRPQHF; d_gene: NA; abundance: NA; j_gene: TRBJ1-5; v_gene: TRBV13
CDR3nt: TGTGCCTGGAGTGTAATATCAGGGTCCTACGAGCAGTACTTC; CDR3aa: CAWSVISGSYEQYF; d_gene: NA; abundance: NA; j_gene: TRBJ2-7; v_gene: TRBV30
CDR3nt: TGTGCCAGCAGCTTCCCAGGGGTTGAAAAACTGTTTTTT; CDR3aa: CASSFPGVEKLFF; d_gene: NA; abundance: once; j_gene: TRBJ1-4; v_gene: TRBV7-2
CDR3nt: TGTGCCAGCAGTCCACCCCCCTCAGGGGCAGATACGCAGTATTTT; CDR3aa: CASSPPPSGADTQYF; d_gene: NA; abundance: many; j_gene: TRBJ2-3; v_gene: TRBV27
CDR3nt: TGTGCCAGCAGTTTAGGCAGGGGTTTTAACTACGAGCAGTACTTC; CDR3aa: CASSLGRGFNYEQYF; d_gene: NA; abundance: NA; j_gene: TRBJ2-7; v_gene: TRBV28
CDR3nt: TGTGCCAGCAGCAAATTGAGGCGGGAGGTTCTGGGGACCGGGGAGCTGTTTTTT; CDR3aa: CASSKLRREVLGTGELFF; d_gene: NA; abundance: NA; j_gene: TRBJ2-2; v_gene: TRBV21-1
CDR3nt: TGTGCCAGCAGTCCTACAGGGCCACGTACTAACTATGGCTACACCTTC; CDR3aa: CASSPTGPRTNYGYTF; d_gene: NA; abundance: once; j_gene: TRBJ1-2; v_gene: TRBV28
CDR3nt: TGTGCCAGCTCAATAGACGTCGCGGAGGAAAAACTGTTTTTT; CDR3aa: CASSIDVAEEKLFF; d_gene: NA; abundance: once; j_gene: TRBJ1-4; v_gene: TRBV18
CDR3nt: TGTGCCAGTAGTAGTCGAAACTACTATGGCTACACCTTC; CDR3aa: CASSSRNYYGYTF; d_gene: NA; abundance: NA; j_gene: TRBJ1-2; v_gene: TRBV19
CDR3nt: TGCGCCAGCAGCCATGGAGCGGGAGGGAGTAATAGCAATGAGCAGTTCTTC; CDR3aa: CASSHGAGGSNSNEQFF; d_gene: TRBD2; abundance: NA; j_gene: TRBJ2-1; v_gene: TRBV4-3
CDR3nt: TGTGCCAGCAGTCCGGGACTATCCTACGAGCAGTACTTC; CDR3aa: CASSPGLSYEQYF; d_gene: TRBD2; abundance: NA; j_gene: TRBJ2-7; v_gene: TRBV5-5
CDR3nt: TGCGCCAGCAGTGGACAGGGGGCTGGCACCGGGGAGCTGTTTTTT; CDR3aa: CASSGQGAGTGELFF; d_gene: TRBD1; abundance: NA; j_gene: TRBJ2-2; v_gene: TRBV5-1
CDR3nt: TGTGCCAGCAGCGCTAGCCAATCAGGGGGTGTAGCTTTCTTT; CDR3aa: CASSASQSGGVAFF; d_gene: TRBD1; abundance: once; j_gene: TRBJ1-1; v_gene: TRBV9
CDR3nt: TGCGCCAGCAGCACGGACAACCCGGGGGTCTACAATGAGCAGTTCTTC; CDR3aa: CASSTDNPGVYNEQFF; d_gene: NA; abundance: NA; j_gene: TRBJ2-1; v_gene: TRBV5-1